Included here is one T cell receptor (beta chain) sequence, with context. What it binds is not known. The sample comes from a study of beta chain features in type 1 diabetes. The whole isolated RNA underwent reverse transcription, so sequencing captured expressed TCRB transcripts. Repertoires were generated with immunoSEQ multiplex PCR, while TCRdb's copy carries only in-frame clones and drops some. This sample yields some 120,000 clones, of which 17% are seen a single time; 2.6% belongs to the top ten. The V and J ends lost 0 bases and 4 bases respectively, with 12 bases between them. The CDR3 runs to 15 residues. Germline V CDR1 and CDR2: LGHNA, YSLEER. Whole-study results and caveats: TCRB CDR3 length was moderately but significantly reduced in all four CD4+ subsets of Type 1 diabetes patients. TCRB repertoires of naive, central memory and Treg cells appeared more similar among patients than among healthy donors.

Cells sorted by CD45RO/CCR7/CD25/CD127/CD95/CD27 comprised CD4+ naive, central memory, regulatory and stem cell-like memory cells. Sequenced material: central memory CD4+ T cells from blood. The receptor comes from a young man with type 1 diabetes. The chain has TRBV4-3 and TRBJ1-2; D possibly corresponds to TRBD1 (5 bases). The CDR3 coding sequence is TGCGCCAGCAGCCAAGATAGAACAGGAACCTATGGCTACACCTTC. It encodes CASSQDRTGTYGYTF.